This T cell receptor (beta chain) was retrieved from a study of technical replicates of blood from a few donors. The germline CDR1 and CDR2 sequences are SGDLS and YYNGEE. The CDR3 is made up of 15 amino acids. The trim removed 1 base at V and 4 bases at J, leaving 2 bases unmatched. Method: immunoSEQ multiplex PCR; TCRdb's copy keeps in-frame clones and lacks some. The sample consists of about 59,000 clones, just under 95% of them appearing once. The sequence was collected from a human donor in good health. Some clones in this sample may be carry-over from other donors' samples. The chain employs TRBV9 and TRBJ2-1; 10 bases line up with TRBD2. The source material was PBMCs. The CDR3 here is CASSVWTSGYNEQFF. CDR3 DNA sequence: TGTGCCAGCAGCGTATGGACTAGCGGTTACAATGAGCAGTTCTTC.